The clone carrying this T cell receptor beta chain came up many times. This specimen belongs to a study of T cells in Graves' hyperthyroidism and ophthalmopathy. There are 17 residues in the CDR3. Deletions cut 8 bases from V and 12 bases from J, with 32 bases between. CDR1 is MNHNS and CDR2 is SASEGT in the germline V gene. The source material, RNA transcripts, was used to amplify TCR beta CDR3 regions. The primer set for the first-round RT-PCR of the TCR CDR3 was HTBI. One entry per CDR3 protein results from TCRdb running MiXCR on the multiplex PCR reads. The repertoire consists of more than 350,000 distinct CDR3 sequences, with approximately 15% occurring once and the leading ten covering approximately 29%. Diagnosing involved the use of clinical symptoms, serum thyroxine and TRAb, thyroid ultrasound and orbital computed tomography. PBMCs were derived from about 10 ml fresh peripheral blood.

This sequence originates from a woman younger than 45 with Graves' hyperthyroidism. V usage is TRBV6-1 and J usage is TRBJ2-1; the D call may be TRBD1 or TRBD2 (7 bases each). The sample comprised blood. This chain's CDR3 is CASRGGGAGGDNEVQFF. CDR3 in DNA: TGTGCCAGCCGTGGGGGGGGGGCAGGGGGGGACAATGAAGTGCAGTTCTTC.